Listed below are T cell receptor beta chains from one sample, sequenced in a study of cytomegalovirus exposure and HLA in healthy donors. Assay used: immunoSEQ multiplex PCR; TCRdb lists only in-frame clones, some missing. This sample has around 150,000 clones, with around 80% found just once. The sample consisted of PBMCs. These receptors were collected from a female donor in good health and CMV-seropositive. Both conserved end residues are trimmed from each CDR3.

j_gene | v_gene | CDR3aa
TRBJ1-2 | TRBV7-9 | ASSSTGGRNYGYT
TRBJ2-2 | TRBV2 | ASSNFGYTGELF
TRBJ2-1 | TRBV14 | ASSQELAAYNEQF
TRBJ1-1 | TRBV7-9 | ASSLVVEVEAF
TRBJ1-4 | TRBV9 | ASSATQRSEKLF
TRBJ2-7 | TRBV7-6 | ASSSGLAGSYEQY
TRBJ1-4 | TRBV7-2 | ASSSRQGINEKLF
TRBJ2-7 | TRBV5-4 | ASSSSAGYNEQY
TRBJ2-2 | TRBV11-2 | ASSSGGSATGELF
TRBJ2-3 | TRBV15 | ATSRAGTSGTDTQY
TRBJ2-2 | TRBV15 | ATSSIQGLNTGELF
TRBJ1-4 | TRBV30 | AWRTGVNEKLF
TRBJ1-2 | TRBV29-1 | SVETPGGNYGYT
TRBJ2-7 | TRBV27 | ASWTGNSYEQY